This is a list of T cell receptor beta chains from one sample in a study of preoperative IRX-2 immunotherapy in early breast cancer. Sequencing was performed with immunoSEQ multiplex PCR; in TCRdb, only in-frame clones are kept and a portion is missing. The table includes about 34,000 clones, nearly 95% detected once. This specimen was acquired from a patient treated with IRX-2 immunotherapy. These TCRs come from a human donor with breast cancer. CDR3s include the opening cysteine and the closing phenylalanine or tryptophan. The D gene is left open where the match is weak. The size entry is marked missing in some rows and otherwise reads once, few, many or a size class.

J: TRBJ2-4; size: NA; D: NA; V: TRBV7-3; DNA: TGTGCCAGCAGCTTAGGGGGGGCCAAAAACATTCAGTACTTC; CDR3: CASSLGGAKNIQYF
J: TRBJ2-1; size: NA; D: NA; V: TRBV7-9; DNA: TGTGCCAGCAGCTTAGGGAGCGGCAATGAGCAGTTCTTC; CDR3: CASSLGSGNEQFF
J: TRBJ1-1; size: NA; D: NA; V: TRBV7-6; DNA: TGTGCCAGCAGCTTAGATCAACTGAACACTGAAGCTTTCTTT; CDR3: CASSLDQLNTEAFF
J: TRBJ2-7; size: NA; D: NA; V: TRBV28; DNA: TGTGCCAGCAGTCGCAGGGGTTTGGGCGAGCAGTACTTC; CDR3: CASSRRGLGEQYF
J: TRBJ2-1; size: NA; D: NA; V: TRBV18; DNA: TGTGCCAGCTCAATTCAGGGGACTGAGCAGTTCTTC; CDR3: CASSIQGTEQFF
J: TRBJ1-2; size: NA; D: NA; V: TRBV29-1; DNA: TGCAGCGTTGACCCCCAGGGCAGCGGCTATGGCTACACCTTC; CDR3: CSVDPQGSGYGYTF
J: TRBJ2-6; size: NA; D: NA; V: TRBV28; DNA: TGTGCCAGCAGTTGGGCTGGGGCCAACGTCCTGACTTTC; CDR3: CASSWAGANVLTF
J: TRBJ2-7; size: NA; D: TRBD1; V: TRBV5-5; DNA: TGTGCCAGCAGCGCCTCCCCAGGGGGCGGCTACGAGCAGTACTTC; CDR3: CASSASPGGGYEQYF
J: TRBJ1-1; size: NA; D: NA; V: TRBV7-3; DNA: TGTGCCAGCCATCAGCTTGAAGCTTTCTTT; CDR3: CASHQLEAFF
J: TRBJ2-2; size: once; D: NA; V: TRBV6-8; DNA: TGTGCCAGCAGTTACTCGGAGACCCCGCGGGACACCGGGGAGCTGTTTTTT; CDR3: CASSYSETPRDTGELFF
J: TRBJ1-2; size: NA; D: NA; V: TRBV5-4; DNA: TGTGCCAGCAGCTTCGGGGGAAACTATGGCTACACCTTC; CDR3: CASSFGGNYGYTF
J: TRBJ1-3; size: NA; D: TRBD1; V: TRBV7-6; DNA: TGTGCCAGCAGCACCACTTACAGGGGCTCCTCTGGAAACACCATATATTTT; CDR3: CASSTTYRGSSGNTIYF
J: TRBJ1-3; size: NA; D: NA; V: TRBV19; DNA: TGTGCCAGTAGTATATGGGCACCGATGGGAGGAAACACCATATATTTT; CDR3: CASSIWAPMGGNTIYF
J: TRBJ1-4; size: NA; D: NA; V: TRBV25-1; DNA: TGTGCCAGCAGTGAATTCGGAACAGGGAGTCGGGAACTGTTTTTT; CDR3: CASSEFGTGSRELFF
J: TRBJ2-7; size: once; D: TRBD1; V: TRBV19; DNA: TGTGCCAGTAGTGTCACCGGGACAGGTCGGTACGAGCAGTACTTC; CDR3: CASSVTGTGRYEQYF
J: TRBJ2-7; size: NA; D: TRBD1; V: TRBV7-9; DNA: TGTGCCAGCAGAGCCGGGACAGAGACCTACGAGCAGTACTTC; CDR3: CASRAGTETYEQYF
J: TRBJ2-2; size: NA; D: NA; V: TRBV7-8; DNA: TGTGCCAGCAGCTTATGGGACACCGGGGAGCTGTTTTTT; CDR3: CASSLWDTGELFF
J: TRBJ2-3; size: NA; D: NA; V: TRBV2; DNA: TGTGCCAGCAGGGACCTAGCTAGTACGCAGTATTTT; CDR3: CASRDLASTQYF
J: TRBJ1-1; size: once; D: NA; V: TRBV19; DNA: TGTGCCAGTGAAAGGGTGGGGAACACTGAAGCTTTCTTT; CDR3: CASERVGNTEAFF
J: TRBJ2-5; size: NA; D: NA; V: TRBV11-3; DNA: TGTGCCAGCAGCTTAGGCGACAGGACGGACTCAGGAGAGACCCAGTACTTC; CDR3: CASSLGDRTDSGETQYF
J: TRBJ1-1; size: NA; D: NA; V: TRBV27; DNA: TGTGCCAGCAGTTTATTTCCAGGGAAAACTGAAGCTTTCTTT; CDR3: CASSLFPGKTEAFF
J: TRBJ1-3; size: NA; D: NA; V: TRBV6-5; DNA: TGTGCCAGCAGTTCCGGGTCTGGAAACACCATATATTTT; CDR3: CASSSGSGNTIYF
J: TRBJ1-2; size: NA; D: NA; V: TRBV15; DNA: TGTGCCACCACCCTTCGGACCAGGGGTGGCTACACCTTC; CDR3: CATTLRTRGGYTF
J: TRBJ1-2; size: NA; D: TRBD1; V: TRBV10-1; DNA: TGCGCCAGCAGTTGTCTCCCGGGACAGAACTATGGCTACACCTTC; CDR3: CASSCLPGQNYGYTF
J: TRBJ1-5; size: NA; D: NA; V: TRBV7-2; DNA: TGTGCCAGCAGCCCAGACAGAATAAATCAGCCCCAGCATTTT; CDR3: CASSPDRINQPQHF
J: TRBJ1-6; size: NA; D: NA; V: TRBV6-5; DNA: TGTGCCAGCAGTAGACAGGTTAATTCACCCCTCCACTTT; CDR3: CASSRQVNSPLHF
J: TRBJ1-1; size: few; D: NA; V: TRBV7-9; DNA: TGTGCCAGCATCAAAAACACTGAAGCTTTCTTT; CDR3: CASIKNTEAFF
J: TRBJ2-5; size: NA; D: TRBD2; V: TRBV7-2; DNA: TGTGCCAGCAGCTCACAGCGGGAAAGTGAGCAGTACTTC; CDR3: CASSSQRESEQYF
J: TRBJ1-2; size: once; D: TRBD1; V: TRBV5-6; DNA: TGTGCCAGCAGCCACGGGACAGGGGACGTGAGCTATGGCTACACCTTC; CDR3: CASSHGTGDVSYGYTF
J: TRBJ1-1; size: few; D: NA; V: TRBV12-5; DNA: TGTGCTAGCGGGCAGGGCAAGAACACTGAAGCTTTCTTT; CDR3: CASGQGKNTEAFF
J: TRBJ2-3; size: NA; D: NA; V: TRBV5-4; DNA: TGTGCCAGCAGCTTGGCCGGGGCCTCTAGCACAGATACGCAGTATTTT; CDR3: CASSLAGASSTDTQYF
J: TRBJ2-1; size: NA; D: NA; V: TRBV7-6; DNA: TGTGCCATCATAAAGCGCGGTGAGCAGTTCTTC; CDR3: CAIIKRGEQFF
J: TRBJ2-5; size: NA; D: TRBD1; V: TRBV19; DNA: TGTGCCAGTAGTACGGGACAGTATCAAGAGACCCAGTACTTC; CDR3: CASSTGQYQETQYF
J: TRBJ2-7; size: once; D: NA; V: TRBV6-6; DNA: TGTGCCAGCAGTTATGTGGGGGAGGAGTACTTC; CDR3: CASSYVGEEYF
J: TRBJ2-3; size: NA; D: TRBD2; V: TRBV9; DNA: TGTGCCAGCAGCCCCGAGGGACTAGCGGGAATTGGGTTTACGCAGTATTTT; CDR3: CASSPEGLAGIGFTQYF
J: TRBJ2-3; size: NA; D: TRBD1; V: TRBV19; DNA: TGTGCCAGTAGTATATGGACAGGGGGCGCGGATACGCAGTATTTT; CDR3: CASSIWTGGADTQYF
J: TRBJ1-5; size: NA; D: NA; V: TRBV27; DNA: TGTGCCAGCAGTGGAGGGACGGTCAATCAGCCCCAGCATTTT; CDR3: CASSGGTVNQPQHF
J: TRBJ2-7; size: NA; D: NA; V: TRBV5-6; DNA: TGTGCCAGCAGCCTCCCTCACACAGGAGGTCCCTACGAGCAGTACTTC; CDR3: CASSLPHTGGPYEQYF
J: TRBJ1-2; size: NA; D: NA; V: TRBV6-5; DNA: TGTGCCAGCGGTATACTAGCTTATGGCTACACCTTC; CDR3: CASGILAYGYTF
J: TRBJ1-4; size: NA; D: NA; V: TRBV5-1; DNA: TGCGCCAGCAGCTTTCGTCAGGATGAAAAACTGTTTTTT; CDR3: CASSFRQDEKLFF